A single sample gave rise to the 30 T cell receptor beta chains below, sequenced in a study of shared clonotypes between healthy human individuals. Libraries were prepared by immunoSEQ multiplex PCR; TCRdb keeps only in-frame clonotypes and omits some of them. Among 2,500,000 or so clones, about 92% were seen once, and the ten largest hold about 0.13%. The sequencing input was naive CD4+ T cells sorted from blood. Subset given: CD45RA+ positively selected. Receptor source: a man between 18 and 35 years old in good health.

J is TRBJ2-7 and V is TRBV7-6, with D possibly TRBD1 on 8 matching bases. The CDR3 spans 15 residues. Germline CDR1 and CDR2: SGHVS and FNYEAQ. The V end lost 1 base, the J end lost 4 bases, and 14 bases lay between the germline ends. DNA for the CDR3: TGTGCCAGCAGCTTAGAGACAGGGGAGGGGTACGAGCAGTACTTC. This encodes CASSLETGEGYEQYF.

The chain uses TRBV6-4 and TRBJ1-1; no reliable D call. V was cut by 6 bases and J by 0 bases, with 8 bases left in between. Germline-derived CDR1 and CDR2 are MRHNA and SNTAGT. The CDR3 extends over 13 amino acids. CDR3 nucleotide sequence: TGTGCCAGCAGCCCCGAGGTGAACACTGAAGCTTTCTTT. It specifies CASSPEVNTEAFF.

The rearrangement uses TRBV25-1 and TRBJ1-1; TRBD1 is a possible D gene (5 bases). Trimming took off 7 bases at V and 8 bases at J, with 11 bases between the two ends. In germline, CDR1 is MGHDK, CDR2 SYGVNS. The CDR3 totals 11 residues. In nucleotides, the CDR3 is TGTGCCAGCAAAACTGGACAAGAAGCTTTCTTT. This gives the protein CASKTGQEAFF.

The chain combines TRBV7-2 with TRBJ1-6; the D is unclear. The CDR3 extends over 15 amino acids. Germline V lookup: CDR1 SGHTA, CDR2 FQGNSA. Trimming stripped 1 base from V and 5 bases from J, with 9 bases between. CDR3 region: CASSLEAPNNSPLHF. The CDR3 DNA follows: TGTGCCAGCAGCTTAGAGGCTCCTAATAATTCACCCCTCCACTTT.

The chain carries TRBV5-8 and TRBJ1-1, with 9 bases fitting TRBD1. CDR3 length: 15 amino acids. Germline CDR1 SGHTS, CDR2 YDEGEE. The V gene end was trimmed by 0 bases and the J gene end by 3 bases; junction bases not matched to a gene: 3. In DNA, the CDR3 is TGTGCCAGCAGCTTGGGGACAGGGGCTTACACTGAAGCTTTCTTT. This translates into CASSLGTGAYTEAFF.

The chain combines TRBV6-5 with TRBJ2-2; D perhaps matches TRBD1 (6 bases). V lost 6 bases, J lost 5 bases, and 16 bases lay in between. Looked up from germline, CDR1 is MNHEY and CDR2 is SVGAGI. CDR3 length: 15 residues. The CDR3, as DNA: TGTGCCAGCAGACCCGACAGGTTTGGAACCGGGGAGCTGTTTTTT. The encoded protein is CASRPDRFGTGELFF.

This clone has a handful of counts. This rearrangement joins TRBV5-4 to TRBJ2-3; 7 positions agree with TRBD2. V lost 0 bases to trimming and J lost 0 bases; unmatched junction nucleotides: 4. The germline gives CDR1 SGHNT, CDR2 YYREEE (reference sequence). CDR3 length equals 16 residues. CDR3: CASSLELAKSTDTQYF. The DNA of the CDR3 is TGTGCCAGCAGCTTGGAACTAGCGAAAAGCACAGATACGCAGTATTTT.

The gene calls are TRBV4-3 and TRBJ1-2; weak D call: TRBD1 (5 bases). Per the germline V gene, CDR1 is LGHNA and CDR2 is YSLEER. V dropped 1 base and J dropped 8 bases, with 17 bases sitting between them. This CDR3 is 15 amino acids long. The CDR3 sequence: CASSQAEGYLKGYTF. The CDR3 bases are TGCGCCAGCAGCCAAGCTGAGGGGTATCTGAAAGGCTACACCTTC.

The rearrangement links TRBV21-1 to TRBJ1-6. TRBV21-1 represents a pseudogene. The CDR3 covers 17 residues. The CDR3 DNA sequence: TGTGCCAGCAGCAAAAGGGCAGTGTCATGGGCTAATTCACCCCTCCACTTT. Its translation is CASSKRAVSWANSPLHF.

A single count supports this clone. The chain couples TRBV18 to TRBJ2-7, with D uncertain. This CDR3 spans 15 amino acids. V was pared by 2 bases and J by 3 bases, with 14 bases between. Germline CDR1 reads KGHSH; CDR2 reads LQKENI. Here the CDR3 DNA reads TGTGCCAGCTCACCAGGTAGTTCAGAACGCTACGAGCAGTACTTC. The encoded protein is CASSPGSSERYEQYF.

Only one count was recorded for this clone. The V call is TRBV5-5, the J call TRBJ1-2; 8 bases agree with TRBD1. CDR1 is SGHKS, CDR2 YYEKEE, per germline (reference sequence). V trimming: 6 bases; J trimming: 3 bases; junction bases outside the gene matches: 7. The CDR3 length is 14 residues. Written as DNA, the CDR3 is TGTGCCAGCAACCAGGGGGCGCGGGACTATGGCTACACCTTC. Protein product: CASNQGARDYGYTF.

The chain combines TRBV6-5 with TRBJ2-7, with TRBD1 as a possible D gene (6 bases). V was trimmed by 6 bases and J by 3 bases, leaving 18 bases between them. The CDR3 is 15 amino acids. Germline assignment: CDR1 MNHEY and CDR2 SVGAGI. This chain's CDR3 is CASSELGTPSYEQYF. DNA for the CDR3: TGTGCCAGCAGCGAACTGGGGACACCCAGCTACGAGCAGTACTTC.

As for this clone: The sample contains more than one DNA sequence encoding this CDR3. The chain is built from TRBV6-1 and TRBJ2-7; D may be TRBD1 (6 bases). Germline values: CDR1 MNHNS, CDR2 SASEGT. Trimming pared 4 bases from V and 0 bases from J, leaving 7 bases between. CDR3 length: 13 residues. CDR3 amino acids: CASSGTASYEQYF. CDR3 nucleotides: TGTGCCAGCAGTGGGACAGCCTCCTACGAGCAGTACTTC.

V and J are TRBV4-3 and TRBJ2-3; D might be TRBD1 (6 bases). The ends were cut back, 6 bases at V and 2 bases at J, with 15 bases in the middle. Germline CDR1 reads LGHNA; CDR2 reads YSLEER. This CDR3 has 15 residues. As DNA, the CDR3 is TGCGCCAGCAGTTTAGTAGGGGGTGTCACAGATACGCAGTATTTT. This encodes CASSLVGGVTDTQYF.

The chain is built from TRBV5-4 and TRBJ2-7; D may be TRBD1 (6 bases). This CDR3 is built from 15 residues. Per germline, CDR1 SGHNT and CDR2 YYREEE (reference sequence). The V end lost 5 bases, the J end lost 1 base, and 16 bases lay between the germline ends. The CDR3, as DNA: TGTGCCAGCAGGGACCAGGGGACCCTTTCCTACGAGCAGTACTTC. The encoded protein is CASRDQGTLSYEQYF.

This chain joins TRBV4-3 and TRBJ2-5; D is possibly TRBD1 or TRBD2 (6 bases each). The CDR3 sequence is 15 residues long. Germline values: CDR1 LGHNA, CDR2 YSLEER. V was pared by 0 bases and J by 5 bases, with 13 bases between. The CDR3 DNA reads TGCGCCAGCAGCCAAGATCGGCAGGGGACTGAGACCCAGTACTTC. Its translation is CASSQDRQGTETQYF.

The gene calls are TRBV9 and TRBJ2-3, with 9 bases matching TRBD1. The CDR3 totals 13 residues. Germline V lookup: CDR1 SGDLS, CDR2 YYNGEE. Trimming took 4 bases from V and 6 from J; bases not matched to a gene: 3. CDR3 residues: CASSRGTGDTQYF. The CDR3 coding sequence is TGTGCCAGCAGCAGAGGGACAGGGGATACGCAGTATTTT.

The chain carries TRBV9 and TRBJ2-7; 8 bases map to TRBD2. CDR3 length equals 14 residues. The germline gives CDR1 SGDLS, CDR2 YYNGEE. J was trimmed by 6 bases and V by 0 bases; bases with no gene match: 5. In DNA, the CDR3 is TGTGCCAGCAGCGTAGAACCAGCGGGAGTCGAGCAGTACTTC. Its translation is CASSVEPAGVEQYF.

In DNA, the CDR3 is TGCGCCAGCCGAGATCTTTCGACCATTGCGGGAAACACCATATATTTT. Its translation is CASRDLSTIAGNTIYF. This chain joins TRBV5-1 and TRBJ1-3, with unresolved D. CDR1 is SGHRS and CDR2 is YFSETQ in the germline V gene. V was clipped by 7 bases and J by 4 bases, with 21 bases between them. The CDR3 totals 16 residues. The variable domain in full, with the rest retrieved from reference TRBV5-1 and TRBJ1-3, is KAGVTQTPRYLIKTRGQQVTLSCSPISGHRSVSWYQQTPGQGLQFLFEYFSETQRNKGNFPGRFSGRQFSNSRSEMNVSTLELGDSALYLCASRDLSTIAGNTIYFGEGSWLTVV.

This clone was recorded once. The V gene is TRBV11-2, the J gene TRBJ1-6; D not certain. The CDR3 covers 14 residues. The V end was cut by 3 bases, the J end by 0 bases, with 3 bases between. Germline CDR1 and CDR2: SGHAT and FQNNGV. The DNA for the CDR3 is TGTGCCAGCAGCTTTTCCTCCTATAATTCACCCCTCCACTTT. Translating gives CASSFSSYNSPLHF.

This clone was seen only once. This chain uses TRBV6-5 with TRBJ2-1; 12 bases line up with TRBD2. Germline V CDR1 and CDR2: MNHEY, SVGAGI. The CDR3 runs to 15 residues. Trimming took 8 bases from V and 8 from J; bases not matched to a gene: 10. The CDR3 region is CASEGGLAGHYEQFF. CDR3 coding DNA: TGTGCCAGCGAGGGGGGACTAGCGGGCCATTATGAGCAGTTCTTC.

The V and J genes are TRBV14 and TRBJ1-4; D is uncertain. The germline V and J ends were trimmed by 3 bases and 7 bases, with 18 bases remaining between them. CDR1 and CDR2 (germline): SGHDN, FVKESK. The CDR3 is made up of 16 amino acids. DNA of the CDR3: TGTGCCAGCAGCCATCGTATTGCGGCGGGGTTTGAAAAACTGTTTTTT. Translating it yields CASSHRIAAGFEKLFF. The full variable domain, completed using reference TRBV14 and TRBJ1-4, is EAGVTQFPSHSVIEKGQTVTLRCDPISGHDNLYWYRRVMGKEIKFLLHFVKESKQDESGMPNNRFLAERTGGTYSTLKVQPAELEDSGVYFCASSHRIAAGFEKLFFGSGTQLSVL.

This sequence joins TRBV10-1 and TRBJ2-2, with D unclear. The CDR3 spans 14 residues. V lost 2 bases, J lost 4 bases, and 8 bases lay in between. CDR1 is WNHNN and CDR2 is SYGVQD in the germline V gene (reference sequence). CDR3 in DNA: TGCGCCAGCAGTGAGCTAGGGCGCACCGGGGAGCTGTTTTTT. It yields the protein CASSELGRTGELFF.

The chain links TRBV19 to TRBJ1-2; D call uncertain. V was clipped by 4 bases and J by 0 bases, with 12 bases between them. The CDR3 has 15 residues. Germline V gives CDR1 LNHDA, CDR2 SQIVND (reference sequence). CDR3 region: CASSNVGSTNYGYTF. In DNA form, the CDR3 reads TGTGCCAGTAGTAACGTCGGCAGCACTAACTATGGCTACACCTTC.

The chain joins TRBV9 to TRBJ1-2; D unclear. The CDR3 length is 15 residues. V dropped 0 bases and J dropped 5 bases, with 14 bases sitting between them. CDR1 is SGDLS, CDR2 YYNGEE, per germline. CDR3 in amino acids: CASSVDGLPIYGYTF. The CDR3 nucleotides read TGTGCCAGCAGCGTAGACGGGCTTCCGATATATGGCTACACCTTC.

The chain carries TRBV6-1 and TRBJ1-1, with unresolved D. Trimming removed 10 bases from V and 6 bases from J, with 12 bases in between. Germline assignment: CDR1 MNHNS and CDR2 SASEGT. The CDR3 loop spans 11 amino acids. The CDR3 DNA reads as TGTGCCACTATCCAAACAGCTGAAGCTTTCTTT. Translating gives CATIQTAEAFF.

This clone is a singleton in its sample. The chain carries TRBV5-6 and TRBJ2-5; tentatively, D is TRBD1 (5 bases). Deletions cut 3 bases from V and 2 bases from J, with 11 bases between. Germline CDR1 is SGHDT and CDR2 is YYEEEE. The CDR3 runs 14 residues. The CDR3 protein is CASSSGHTQETQYF. CDR3 coding DNA: TGTGCCAGCAGCTCCGGACACACGCAAGAGACCCAGTACTTC.

In this sample, this clone turned up a few times. The chain joins TRBV5-1 to TRBJ2-7; weak D call: TRBD1 (6 bases). CDR1 SGHRS and CDR2 YFSETQ come from the germline V gene. The ends were cut back, 3 bases at V and 6 bases at J, with 13 bases in the middle. The CDR3 length is 13 residues. CDR3 nucleotide sequence: TGCGCCAGCAGCTGGACAGCCGGAGGCGAGCAGTACTTC. Protein: CASSWTAGGEQYF.

The rearrangement uses TRBV6-6 and TRBJ1-1; D not resolved. Trimming removed 0 bases at V and 0 bases at J, with 11 bases between. This CDR3 has 16 amino acids. Germline V CDR1 and CDR2: MNHNY, SVGAGI (reference sequence). CDR3 sequence (DNA): TGTGCCAGCAGTTACTCGAAAGAGACGGTGAACACTGAAGCTTTCTTT. Protein sequence: CASSYSKETVNTEAFF.

This chain links TRBV12-5 with TRBJ1-1; D might be TRBD1 (5 bases). Between the trimmed V and J ends, which lost 1 base and 8 bases, there was a span of 5 bases. CDR1 LGHNT and CDR2 FRNRAP come from the germline V gene. The CDR3 sequence is 11 residues long. The CDR3 region has the DNA TGTGCTAGTGGTTTGGAGGGGGAAGCTTTCTTT. This codes for CASGLEGEAFF.